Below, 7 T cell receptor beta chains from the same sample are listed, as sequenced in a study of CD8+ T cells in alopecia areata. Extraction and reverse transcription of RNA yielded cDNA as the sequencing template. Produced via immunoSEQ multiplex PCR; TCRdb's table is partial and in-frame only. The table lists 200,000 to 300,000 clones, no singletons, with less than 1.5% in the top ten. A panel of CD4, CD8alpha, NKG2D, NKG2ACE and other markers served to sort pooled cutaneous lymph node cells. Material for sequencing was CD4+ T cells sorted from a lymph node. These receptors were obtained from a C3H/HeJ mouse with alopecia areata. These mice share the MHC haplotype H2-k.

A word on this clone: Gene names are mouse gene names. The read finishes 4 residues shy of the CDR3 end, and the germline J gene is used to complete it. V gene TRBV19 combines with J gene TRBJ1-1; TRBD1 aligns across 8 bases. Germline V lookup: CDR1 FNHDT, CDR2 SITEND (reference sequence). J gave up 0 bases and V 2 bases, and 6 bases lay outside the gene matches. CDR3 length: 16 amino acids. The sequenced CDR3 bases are TGTGCCAGCAGTATGAGAAGGGGACAGGCAAACACA. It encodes CASSMRRGQANT. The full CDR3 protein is CASSMRRGQANTEVFF. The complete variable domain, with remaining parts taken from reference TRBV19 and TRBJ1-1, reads GGIITQTPKFLIGQEGQKLTLKCQQNFNHDTMYWYRQDSGKGLRLIYYSITENDLQKGDLSEGYDASREKKSSFSLTVTSAQKNEMAVFLCASSMRRGQANTEVFFGKGTRLTVV.

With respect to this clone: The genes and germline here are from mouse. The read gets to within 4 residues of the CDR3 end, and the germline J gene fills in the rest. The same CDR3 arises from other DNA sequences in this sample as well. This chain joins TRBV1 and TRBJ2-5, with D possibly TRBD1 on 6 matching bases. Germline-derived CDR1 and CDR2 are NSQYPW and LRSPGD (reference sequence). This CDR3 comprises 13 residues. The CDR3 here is CTCSARGEDTQYF. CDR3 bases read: TGCACCTGCAGTGCCAGGGGAGAAGAC.

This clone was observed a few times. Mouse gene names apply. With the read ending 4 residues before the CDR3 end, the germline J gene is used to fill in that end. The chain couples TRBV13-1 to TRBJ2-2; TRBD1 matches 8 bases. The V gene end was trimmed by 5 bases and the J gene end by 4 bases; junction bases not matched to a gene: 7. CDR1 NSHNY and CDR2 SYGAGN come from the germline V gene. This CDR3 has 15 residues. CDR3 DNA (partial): TGTGCCAGCAGAGTCGACAGGGGAAGCACCGGG. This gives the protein CASRVDRGSTG. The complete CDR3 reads CASRVDRGSTGQLYF.

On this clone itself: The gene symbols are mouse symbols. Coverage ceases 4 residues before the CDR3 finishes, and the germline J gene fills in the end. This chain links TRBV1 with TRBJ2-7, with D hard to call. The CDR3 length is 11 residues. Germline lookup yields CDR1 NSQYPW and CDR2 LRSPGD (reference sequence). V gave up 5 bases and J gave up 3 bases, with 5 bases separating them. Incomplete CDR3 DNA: TGCACCTGCAGTCAAAGCTAT. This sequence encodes CTCSQSY. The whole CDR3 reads CTCSQSYEQYF.

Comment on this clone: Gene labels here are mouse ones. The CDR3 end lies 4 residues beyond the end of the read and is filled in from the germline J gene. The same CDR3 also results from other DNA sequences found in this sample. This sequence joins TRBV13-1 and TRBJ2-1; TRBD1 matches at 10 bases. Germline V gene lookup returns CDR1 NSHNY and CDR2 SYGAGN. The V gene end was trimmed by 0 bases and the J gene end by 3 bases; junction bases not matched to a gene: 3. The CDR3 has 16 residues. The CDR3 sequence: CASSDAGTGVYAEQFF. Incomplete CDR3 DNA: TGTGCCAGCAGTGATGCGGGGACAGGGGTCTATGCT.

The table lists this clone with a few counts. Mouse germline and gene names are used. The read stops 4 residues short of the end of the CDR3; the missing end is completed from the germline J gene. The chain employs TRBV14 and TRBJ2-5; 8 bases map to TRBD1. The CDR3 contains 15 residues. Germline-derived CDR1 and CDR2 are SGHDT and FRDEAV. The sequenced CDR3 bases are TGTGCCAGCAGTGCTCCCGACAGGGGAGAAGAC. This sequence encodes CASSAPDRGED. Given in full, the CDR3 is CASSAPDRGEDTQYF.

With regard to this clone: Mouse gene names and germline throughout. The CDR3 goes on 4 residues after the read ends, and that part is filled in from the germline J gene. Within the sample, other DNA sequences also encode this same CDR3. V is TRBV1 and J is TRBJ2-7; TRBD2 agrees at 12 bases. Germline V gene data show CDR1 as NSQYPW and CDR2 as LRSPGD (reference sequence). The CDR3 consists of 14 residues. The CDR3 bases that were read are TGCACCTGCAGTGCTCGGACTGGGGGGGAT. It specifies CTCSARTGGD. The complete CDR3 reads CTCSARTGGDEQYF.